These 17 T cell receptor beta chains share one sample of origin, sequenced in a study of CD8+CD57+ T cells in acquired aplastic anemia. Genomic DNA, serving as template, underwent TCR beta VDJ and CDR3 profiling. TCRdb itself ran the reads through MiXCR, one entry per CDR3 protein. The data show 90,000 to 120,000 distinct CDR3 sequences, with roughly 51% seen just once and about 32% held by the top ten. The sequencing sample was made of sorted CD4+, CD8+, or CD8+CD57+ T cells (not recorded which) from PBMCs. These receptors came from a human donor in good health, serving as a control.

This clonotype was found many times. This chain links TRBV12-3 or TRBV12-4 with TRBJ2-7; perhaps TRBD1 as D (6 bases). The CDR3 loop spans 15 amino acids. V lost 6 bases to trimming and J lost 1 base, with 16 bases between them. The CDR3 region has the DNA TGTGCCAGCAGCCCGACGCCTGGACAGTCCTACGAGCAGTACTTC. Protein product: CASSPTPGQSYEQYF.

This clonotype was seen at least ten times. The chain links TRBV5-4 to TRBJ1-1; D remains ambiguous. Trimming left V 4 bases short and J 6 bases short, with 10 bases between. Germline lookup yields CDR1 SGHNT and CDR2 YYREEE (reference sequence). The CDR3 consists of 12 residues. This CDR3 reads CASSLNSAEAFF. CDR3 in DNA: TGTGCCAGCAGCCTGAATTCAGCTGAAGCTTTCTTT.

This clonotype was observed at least ten times. The V gene is TRBV6-4, the J gene TRBJ1-1; D possibly corresponds to TRBD1 (5 bases). This CDR3 comprises 15 residues. The V end was cut by 6 bases, the J end by 1 base, with 15 bases between. Per germline, CDR1 MRHNA and CDR2 SNTAGT. As DNA, the CDR3 is TGTGCCAGCAGGCCGACCGGGGGAGGGAACACTGAAGCTTTCTTT. It codes for CASRPTGGGNTEAFF.

The chain has TRBV29-1 and TRBJ2-2; D unclear. Germline V gives CDR1 SQVTM, CDR2 ANQGSEA. Trimming removed 3 bases at V and 1 base at J, with 9 bases between. This CDR3 has 14 residues. In DNA, the CDR3 is TGCAGCGTTGACCTGACGGGGAACACCGGGGAGCTGTTTTTT. Residues: CSVDLTGNTGELFF.

This clonotype was observed many times. The chain joins TRBV19 to TRBJ1-1; 10 bases are a match to TRBD1. With 7 bases clipped from V and 4 bases from J, the junction kept 9 bases outside the gene matches. Per germline, CDR1 LNHDA and CDR2 SQIVND (reference sequence). CDR3 size: 15 residues. The CDR3 region has the DNA TGTGCCAGTATCCCCCGGCGGGACAGGGGCACTGAAGCTTTCTTT. Its protein is CASIPRRDRGTEAFF.

The gene calls are TRBV2 and TRBJ2-1; TRBD1 aligns across 11 bases. This CDR3 spans 13 amino acids. V gave up 10 bases and J gave up 7 bases; unmatched junction bases: 6. Germline CDR1 SNHLY, CDR2 FYNNEI. The CDR3, as DNA: TGTGCCACGGGACAGGGGGATATTAATGAGCAGTTCTTC. Translating gives CATGQGDINEQFF.

As concerns this clonotype: Germline and junction disagree at one end, which may indicate a read error. The chain carries TRBV12-3 or TRBV12-4 and TRBJ2-4; 9 nucleotides align to TRBD2. The CDR3 contains 12 residues. CDR3 coding DNA: TGTGCCAGCAGGCATAGCGGGGGTGGTCAAGGCTTC. Protein product: CASRHSGGGQGF.

In this sample, this clonotype turned up a few times. This chain links TRBV5-1 with TRBJ1-2; no clear D gene. The germline V gene encodes CDR1 SGHRS and CDR2 YFSETQ. Trimming removed 4 bases from V and 3 bases from J, with 10 bases in between. The CDR3 consists of 13 residues. The CDR3 region is CASSRFQDYGYTF. The CDR3 DNA reads as TGCGCCAGCAGCCGATTTCAGGACTATGGCTACACCTTC.

The chain combines TRBV4-1 with TRBJ2-4, with 7 bases identical to TRBD1. J gave up 9 bases and V 2 bases, and 10 bases lay outside the gene matches. Germline-derived CDR1 and CDR2 are MGHRA and YSYEKL. The CDR3 consists of 15 residues. CDR3 protein: CASSQNDQGDIIQYF. Here the CDR3 DNA reads TGCGCCAGCAGCCAAAACGACCAGGGGGACATCATTCAGTACTTC.

This clonotype was observed many times. The J gene is TRBJ2-1, the V gene TRBV12-3 or TRBV12-4; 9 nucleotides line up with TRBD2. This CDR3 has 16 residues. Trimming cost V 5 bases and J 3 bases; bases outside gene matches: 8. The CDR3 DNA follows: TGTGCCAGCAGTCCCCCTAGCGGGGTGAACTACAATGAGCAGTTCTTC. Its protein product is CASSPPSGVNYNEQFF.

This clonotype was counted a few times. A much bigger clone sits one base away, suggesting this may be a read error. The chain joins TRBV20-1 to TRBJ1-4; the D gene is possibly TRBD1 (5 bases). Trimming removed 3 bases from V and 3 bases from J, with 14 bases in between. This CDR3 has 15 residues. The V gene's germline CDR1 is DFQATT and CDR2 SNEGSKA (reference sequence). The DNA of the CDR3 is TGCAGTGCTAGTTATAGAGGGGATCCTAATGAAAAACTGTTTTTT. Its translation is CSASYRGDPNEKLFF.

This chain joins TRBV19 and TRBJ1-5; D is unclear. V was shortened by 8 bases and J by 2 bases, with 7 bases between the two germline ends. CDR3 size: 12 residues. The V gene's germline CDR1 is LNHDA and CDR2 SQIVND (reference sequence). CDR3 in DNA: TGTGCCAGTTCCCCGGGCAATCAGCCCCAGCATTTT. Amino acid sequence: CASSPGNQPQHF.

This clonotype showed up many times. This sequence joins TRBV14 and TRBJ2-3; a weak D match, TRBD1 (5 bases). The CDR3 extends over 17 amino acids. V was trimmed by 0 bases and J by 2 bases, leaving 15 bases between them. CDR1 SGHDN and CDR2 FVKESK come from the germline V gene. The CDR3 DNA sequence: TGTGCCAGCAGCCAAGATCTGGGGCCGGCAGTCACAGATACGCAGTATTTT. Protein product: CASSQDLGPAVTDTQYF. Supplemented by reference TRBV14 and TRBJ2-3, the full variable domain reads EAGVTQFPSHSVIEKGQTVTLRCDPISGHDNLYWYRRVMGKEIKFLLHFVKESKQDESGMPNNRFLAERTGGTYSTLKVQPAELEDSGVYFCASSQDLGPAVTDTQYFGPGTRLTVL.

J is TRBJ2-1 and V is TRBV15; 11 nucleotides line up with TRBD2. J lost 10 bases, V lost 0 bases, and 5 bases had no gene match. Germline loops: CDR1 LNHNV, CDR2 YYDKDF (reference sequence). This CDR3 spans 15 amino acids. CDR3 DNA sequence: TGTGCCACCAGCAGAGATCGCCTAGCGGGAGGCGAGCAGTTCTTC. It encodes CATSRDRLAGGEQFF.

This clonotype is classed as medium-sized (0.01 to 0.1%). The J gene is TRBJ2-1, the V gene TRBV25-1, with 9 bases aligning to TRBD1. Per germline, CDR1 MGHDK and CDR2 SYGVNS. The CDR3 length is 15 residues. After removal of 10 bases from V and 1 base from J, the junction contained 8 bases not matched to a gene. In DNA form, the CDR3 reads TGTGCCATCTCCTCCGGGACAGGGTCCTACAATGAGCAGTTCTTC. It is translated as CAISSGTGSYNEQFF. Supplemented by reference TRBV25-1 and TRBJ2-1, the full variable domain reads EADIYQTPRYLVIGTGKKITLECSQTMGHDKMYWYQQDPGMELHLIHYSYGVNSTEKGDLSSESTVSRIRTEHFPLTLESARPSHTSQYLCAISSGTGSYNEQFFGPGTRLTVL.

This chain uses TRBV9 with TRBJ1-5; maybe TRBD1 (5 bases). The V gene lost 3 bases and the J gene lost 5 bases, with 12 bases spanning the gap. Germline values: CDR1 SGDLS, CDR2 YYNGEE. This CDR3 has 14 residues. The CDR3 bases are TGTGCCAGCAGCGCGAACCGGGGGGATCAGCCCCAGCATTTT. This codes for CASSANRGDQPQHF. Using reference TRBV9 and TRBJ1-5 for the parts outside the CDR3, the full variable domain is DSGVTQTPKHLITATGQRVTLRCSPRSGDLSVYWYQQSLDQGLQFLIQYYNGEERAKGNILERFSAQQFPDLHSELNLSSLELGDSALYFCASSANRGDQPQHFGDGTRLSIL.

This sequence joins TRBV6-6 and TRBJ1-5; D gene uncertain. The CDR3 sequence is 11 residues long. The germline CDR1 and CDR2 sequences are MNHNY and SVGAGI (reference sequence). Trimming shortened V by 5 bases and J by 4 bases, and 3 bases separated the two germline ends. CDR3 residues: CASSGNQPQHF. The DNA of the CDR3 is TGTGCCAGCAGTGGGAATCAGCCCCAGCATTTT.